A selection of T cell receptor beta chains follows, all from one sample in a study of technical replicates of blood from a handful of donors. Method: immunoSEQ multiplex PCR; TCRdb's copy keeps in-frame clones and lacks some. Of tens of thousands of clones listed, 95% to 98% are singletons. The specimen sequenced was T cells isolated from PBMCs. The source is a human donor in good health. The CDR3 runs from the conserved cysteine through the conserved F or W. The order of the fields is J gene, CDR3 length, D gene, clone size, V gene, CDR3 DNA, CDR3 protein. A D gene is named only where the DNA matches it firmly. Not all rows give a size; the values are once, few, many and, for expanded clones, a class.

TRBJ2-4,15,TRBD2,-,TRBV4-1,TGCGCCAGCAGCCAAGGGGGACTAGCCCAAAACATTCAGTACTTC,CASSQGGLAQNIQYF
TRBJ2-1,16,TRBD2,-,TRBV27,TGTGCCAGCAGCTTCTTCGGGAGGCTAGTCGAAAATGAGCAGTTCTTC,CASSFFGRLVENEQFF
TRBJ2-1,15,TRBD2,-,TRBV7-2,TGTGCCAGCAGCCTGAGCGGGAACACCTACAATGAGCAGTTCTTC,CASSLSGNTYNEQFF
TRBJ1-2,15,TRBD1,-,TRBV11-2,TGTGCCAGCAGCCTACAGGGGGCTAGTAACTATGGCTACACCTTC,CASSLQGASNYGYTF
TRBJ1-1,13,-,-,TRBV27,TGTGCCAGCAGTTTAGGGGAGGGCTATGAAGCTTTCTTT,CASSLGEGYEAFF
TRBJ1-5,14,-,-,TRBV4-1,TGCGCCAGCAGCCAATTGGGTTTACCTAGGCCCCAGCATTTT,CASSQLGLPRPQHF
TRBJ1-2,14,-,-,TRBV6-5,TGTGCCAGCAGTTACTCGATCAACAGGGAGGGCTACACCTTC,CASSYSINREGYTF
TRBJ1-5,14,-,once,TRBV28,TGTGCCAGCAGGGGGCAAACGGGCAATCAGCCCCAGCATTTT,CASRGQTGNQPQHF
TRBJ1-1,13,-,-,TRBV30,TGTGCCTGGATGATTGGCGGGAACACTGAGGCTTTCTTT,CAWMIGGNTEAFF
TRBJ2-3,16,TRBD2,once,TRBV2,TGTGCCAGCAGCCAGTCTAGCGGGAGGGGCACAGATACGCAGTATTTT,CASSQSSGRGTDTQYF
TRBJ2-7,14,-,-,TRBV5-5,TGTGCCAGCAGCTTTCAGGGTTTCACCTACGAGCAGTACTTC,CASSFQGFTYEQYF
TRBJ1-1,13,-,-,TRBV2,TGTGCCAGCAGGCGTGTGTTTGGTGCTGAAGCTTTCTTT,CASRRVFGAEAFF
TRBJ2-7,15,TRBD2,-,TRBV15,TGTGCCACCAGCAGAGATCGCGGACTAGCTCTCGAGCAGTACTTC,CATSRDRGLALEQYF
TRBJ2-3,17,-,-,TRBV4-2,TGTGCCAGCAGCCAAGATCAGGGCGGTGATGGCACAGATACGCAGTATTTT,CASSQDQGGDGTDTQYF
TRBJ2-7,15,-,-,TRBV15,TGTGCCACCAGCAGCCTTAGCGGATTCTCCTACGAGCAGTACTTC,CATSSLSGFSYEQYF
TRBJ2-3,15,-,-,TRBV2,TGTGCCAGCAGTAGGGTGGGAGTGGACACAGATACGCAGTATTTT,CASSRVGVDTDTQYF
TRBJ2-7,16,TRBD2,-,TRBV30,TGTGCCTGGAGTGTACTTGGGACTAGCGGGAGTTACGAGCAGTACTTC,CAWSVLGTSGSYEQYF
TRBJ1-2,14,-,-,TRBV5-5,TGTGCCAGCAGCTTGGACAGAAGGAACTATGGCTACACCTTC,CASSLDRRNYGYTF
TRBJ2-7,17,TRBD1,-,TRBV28,TGTGCCAGCAGCTCCCCGTCCGGGACAGGGTATTCCTACGAGCAGTACTTC,CASSSPSGTGYSYEQYF
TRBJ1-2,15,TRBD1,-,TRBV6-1,TGTGCCAGCAGTGAGTCGGAGGGGGCTTCTAGAGGCTACACCTTC,CASSESEGASRGYTF
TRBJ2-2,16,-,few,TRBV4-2,TGTGCCAGCAGCCAATTCCTCGGGACAACCACCGGGGAGCTGTTTTTT,CASSQFLGTTTGELFF
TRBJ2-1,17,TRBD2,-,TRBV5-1,TGCGCCAGCAGCGCGGGAGGGGGAGCTATTTCCTACAATGAGCAGTTCTTC,CASSAGGGAISYNEQFF
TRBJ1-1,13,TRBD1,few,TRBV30,TGTGCCTGGAGCACAGGGGGGAACACTGAAGCTTTCTTT,CAWSTGGNTEAFF
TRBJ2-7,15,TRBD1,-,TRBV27,TGTGCCAGCAGTTGGGGGACAGGGATTACCTACGAGCAGTACTTC,CASSWGTGITYEQYF
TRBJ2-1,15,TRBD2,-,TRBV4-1,TGCGCCAGCAGCCAAGAGGGGGCGGGAGGCGATGAGCAGTTCTTC,CASSQEGAGGDEQFF
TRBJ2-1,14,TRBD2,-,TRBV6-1,TGTGCCAGCAGTGGGGGACTAGTTCCCAGGGAGCAGTTCTTC,CASSGGLVPREQFF
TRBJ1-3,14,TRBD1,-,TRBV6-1,TGTGCCAGCAGTGAATACAGGGGAGGAAACACCATATATTTT,CASSEYRGGNTIYF
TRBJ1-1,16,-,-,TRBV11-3,TGTGCCAGCAGCTTAGTCCCACAGGGCTGGGGCACTGAAGCTTTCTTT,CASSLVPQGWGTEAFF
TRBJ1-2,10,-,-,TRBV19,TGTGCCAGTAGGGAGTATGGCTACACCTTC,CASREYGYTF
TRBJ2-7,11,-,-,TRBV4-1,TGCGCCAGCAGTAACTCCTACGAGCAGTACTTC,CASSNSYEQYF
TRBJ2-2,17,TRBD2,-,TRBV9,TGTGCCAGCAGCGGGGACCTAGCGGGAGGGAGATACGGGGAGCTGTTTTTT,CASSGDLAGGRYGELFF
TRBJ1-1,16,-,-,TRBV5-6,TGTGCCAGCAGCTTGGATCTCGGGGAGCGGTTCACTGAAGCTTTCTTT,CASSLDLGERFTEAFF
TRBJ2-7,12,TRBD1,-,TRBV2,TGTGCCAGCAGTGGAACAGGGGACGAGCAGTACTTC,CASSGTGDEQYF
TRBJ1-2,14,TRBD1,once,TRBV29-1,TGCAGCGTTGAAGGGGGCAGGGGGCTTATTGGCTACACCTTC,CSVEGGRGLIGYTF
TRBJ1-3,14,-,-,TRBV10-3,TGTGCCATCAGTGGGGGGGGAAGAGGAAACACCATATATTTT,CAISGGGRGNTIYF
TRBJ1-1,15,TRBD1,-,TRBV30,TGTGCCTGGAGCGATTATCGACAGGGGCAGACTGAAGCTTTCTTT,CAWSDYRQGQTEAFF
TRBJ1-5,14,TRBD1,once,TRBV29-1,TGCAGCGTACATACAGGGGGAAGGAATCAGCCCCAGCATTTT,CSVHTGGRNQPQHF
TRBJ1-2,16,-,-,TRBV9,TGTGCCAGCAGCGTAGTCTCACGGGGGGATCTCTATGGCTACACCTTC,CASSVVSRGDLYGYTF
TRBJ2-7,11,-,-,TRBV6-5,TGTGCCAGCAGCCAGGGGAACGAGCAGTACTTC,CASSQGNEQYF
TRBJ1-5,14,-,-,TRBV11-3,TGTGCCAGCAGCCAAGGACAGCCAAATCAGCCCCAGCATTTT,CASSQGQPNQPQHF
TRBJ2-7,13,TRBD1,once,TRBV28,TGTGCCAGTTTCGCTGACAGGGTATACGAGCAGTACTTC,CASFADRVYEQYF
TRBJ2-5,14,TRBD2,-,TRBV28,TGTGCCAGCAGCCGGGAGCGGGGCTTCGGGACCCAGTACTTC,CASSRERGFGTQYF
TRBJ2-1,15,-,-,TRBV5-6,TGTGCCAGCAGCCAGGCGGCGGGCACTTACAATGAGCAGTTCTTC,CASSQAAGTYNEQFF
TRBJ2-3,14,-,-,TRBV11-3,TGTGCCAGCAGCTCCCGGGACTCCACAGATACGCAGTATTTT,CASSSRDSTDTQYF
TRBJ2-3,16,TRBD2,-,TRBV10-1,TGCGCCAGCATGCGGCTAGCGGGTATTCTCACAGATACGCAGTATTTT,CASMRLAGILTDTQYF
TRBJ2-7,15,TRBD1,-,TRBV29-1,TGCAGCGTTTACTATTTCGGACAGGGGGGTTACGAGCAGTACTTC,CSVYYFGQGGYEQYF
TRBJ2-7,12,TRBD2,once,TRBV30,TGTGCCTGGAGACTAGCGGGAGATGAGCAGTACTTC,CAWRLAGDEQYF
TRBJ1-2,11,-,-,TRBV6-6,TGTGCCATCTACGACTACTATGGCTACACCTTC,CAIYDYYGYTF
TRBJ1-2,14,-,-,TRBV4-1,TGCGCCAGCAGCCAAGTGGGCAGAAACTATGGCTACACCTTC,CASSQVGRNYGYTF
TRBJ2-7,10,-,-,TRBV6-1,TGTGCCAGCAGGCTATACGAGCAGTACTTC,CASRLYEQYF
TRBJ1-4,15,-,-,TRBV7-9,TGTGCCAGCAGCTTCGTCCCCTTTACGGTTGAAAAACTGTTTTTT,CASSFVPFTVEKLFF
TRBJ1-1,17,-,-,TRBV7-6,TGTGCCAGCAGCTTTTTGGGACCCGGGGGTCTTTACACTGAAGCTTTCTTT,CASSFLGPGGLYTEAFF
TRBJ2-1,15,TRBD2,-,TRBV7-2,TGTGCCAGCAGCAAAGGACTAGCGGCCTACAATGAGCAGTTCTTC,CASSKGLAAYNEQFF
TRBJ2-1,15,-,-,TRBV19,TGTGCCAGTAGTAGTATAGACAGCTCCTACAATGAGCAGTTCTTC,CASSSIDSSYNEQFF
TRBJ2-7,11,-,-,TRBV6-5,TGTGCCAGCAGCTCACGGGACAAGGCCTACTTC,CASSSRDKAYF
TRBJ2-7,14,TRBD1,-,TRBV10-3,TGTGCCATCAGTGAAGACCGGGACAGGAACGAGCAGTACTTC,CAISEDRDRNEQYF
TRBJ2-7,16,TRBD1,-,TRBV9,TGTGCCAGCAGCGAGAGCCCGACAGGGGGCAATTACGAGCAGTACTTC,CASSESPTGGNYEQYF
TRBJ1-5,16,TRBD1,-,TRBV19,TGTGCCAGTAGTATAGTCGGACAGGGAATTTGGCAGCCCCAGCATTTT,CASSIVGQGIWQPQHF
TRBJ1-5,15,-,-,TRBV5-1,TGCGCCAGCAGCTTGTTGGCAGGGGAGAATCAGCCCCAGCATTTT,CASSLLAGENQPQHF